Each of the 26 T cell receptor beta chains below was sequenced from the same sample in a study of blood T cell repertoires in COVID-19. The protocol was immunoSEQ multiplex PCR, while the TCRdb copy is restricted to in-frame clones and leaves out a portion. This sample has more than 200,000 clones, with approximately 90% found just once. Material: PBMCs or T cells enriched from blood (not recorded which). The receptors shown here come from a woman in her 30s who had recovered from COVID-19.

CDR3 region: CASSQVPGGLTPNEQFF. The DNA of the CDR3 is TGCGCCAGCAGCCAAGTTCCCGGAGGATTGACCCCCAATGAGCAGTTCTTC. This chain connects TRBV4-3 to TRBJ2-1; D is possibly TRBD2 (5 bases). The CDR3 is 17 amino acids. Trimming removed 1 base at V and 6 bases at J, with 19 bases between. Germline values: CDR1 LGHNA, CDR2 YSLEER.

The rearrangement uses TRBV6-6 and TRBJ1-2, with TRBD1 matching 10 bases. The V segment lost 6 bases and the J segment 4 bases; nucleotides outside the gene matches: 5. The V gene's germline CDR1 is MNHNY and CDR2 SVGAGI (reference sequence). There are 14 residues in the CDR3. The DNA of the CDR3 is TGTGCCAGCAGAAGGGACAGGGGCCGCTATGGCTACACCTTC. This encodes CASRRDRGRYGYTF.

This clone has more than one count but fewer than ten. The chain links TRBV20-1 to TRBJ2-1; the D gene is possibly TRBD1 (6 bases). Germline-derived CDR1 and CDR2 are DFQATT and SNEGSKA (reference sequence). The CDR3 contains 16 residues. Trimming left V 3 bases short and J 10 bases short, with 25 bases between. CDR3 nucleotides: TGCAGTGCTAGTACTCCGTGGAGTGGGGACACGGGAGAGCAGTTCTTC. This encodes CSASTPWSGDTGEQFF.

This clone was recorded only once. The chain joins TRBV28 to TRBJ1-2; D is unresolved. This CDR3 contains 14 residues. The V end lost 6 bases, the J end lost 6 bases, and 17 bases lay between the germline ends. Germline V gene lookup returns CDR1 MDHEN and CDR2 SYDVKM. The CDR3 reads CASSSGELFHGYTF. The CDR3 DNA reads as TGTGCCAGCAGCTCGGGTGAGCTTTTCCATGGCTACACCTTC.

The chain links TRBV28 to TRBJ2-3; D possibly corresponds to TRBD1 (6 bases). The germline gives CDR1 MDHEN, CDR2 SYDVKM. Trimming stripped 4 bases from V and 0 bases from J, with 11 bases between. CDR3 size: 15 residues. This chain's CDR3 is CASSSGQGSTDTQYF. The CDR3 DNA reads TGTGCCAGCAGTTCGGGACAAGGAAGCACAGATACGCAGTATTTT.

The J gene is TRBJ2-3, the V gene TRBV15; 7 bases map to TRBD1. The V gene end was trimmed by 0 bases and the J gene end by 4 bases; junction bases not matched to a gene: 7. Germline CDR1 LNHNV, CDR2 YYDKDF (reference sequence). The CDR3 covers 16 residues. DNA of the CDR3: TGTGCCACCAGCAGAGATCCCGACAGGGTGGCAGATACGCAGTATTTT. The encoded protein is CATSRDPDRVADTQYF. The whole variable domain, filled in from reference TRBV15 and TRBJ2-3, reads DAMVIQNPRYQVTQFGKPVTLSCSQTLNHNVMYWYQQKSSQAPKLLFHYYDKDFNNEADTPDNFQSRRPNTSFCFLDIRSPGLGDTAMYLCATSRDPDRVADTQYFGPGTRLTVL.

The chain recombines TRBV14 with TRBJ2-1; TRBD1 matches at 8 bases. Germline values: CDR1 SGHDN, CDR2 FVKESK. CDR3 length equals 15 residues. V lost 4 bases, J lost 3 bases, and 5 bases stayed unmatched. The CDR3 protein is CASSLTGGNYNEQFF. Here the CDR3 DNA reads TGTGCCAGCAGCCTAACAGGGGGTAACTACAATGAGCAGTTCTTC.

The chain couples TRBV5-4 to TRBJ2-7, with D uncertain. Germline CDR1 SGHNT, CDR2 YYREEE (reference sequence). The V and J ends lost 2 bases and 7 bases respectively, with 16 bases between them. The CDR3 is 14 amino acids. CDR3 loop: CASSFLLTGGEQYF. CDR3 coding DNA: TGTGCCAGCAGCTTCCTACTGACCGGCGGAGAGCAGTACTTC. Full variable domain (missing parts from reference TRBV5-4 and TRBJ2-7): ETGVTQSPTHLIKTRGQQVTLRCSSQSGHNTVSWYQQALGQGPQFIFQYYREEENGRGNFPPRFSGLQFPNYSSELNVNALELDDSALYLCASSFLLTGGEQYFGPGTRLTVT.

The chain combines TRBV19 with TRBJ1-5; 8 bases agree with TRBD1. CDR1 is LNHDA, CDR2 SQIVND, per germline (reference sequence). This CDR3 is 18 amino acids long. The V segment lost 4 bases and the J segment 2 bases; nucleotides outside the gene matches: 13. The CDR3 DNA follows: TGTGCCAGTAGTAAATTGGACAGGGAGATGATAGGCAATCAGCCCCAGCATTTT. Translating gives CASSKLDREMIGNQPQHF.

The chain combines TRBV30 with TRBJ1-2; 9 bases line up with TRBD1. V lost 7 bases to trimming and J lost 0 bases; unmatched junction nucleotides: 3. The length of the CDR3 is 13 residues. Per germline, CDR1 GTSNPN and CDR2 SVGIG (reference sequence). CDR3 nucleotides: TGTGCCTCCGGGGACAGGGCTAACTATGGCTACACCTTC. It is translated as CASGDRANYGYTF.

V gene TRBV5-1 combines with J gene TRBJ2-7, with 9 bases aligning to TRBD1. Germline V gene sequence: CDR1 SGHRS, CDR2 YFSETQ. This CDR3 is 15 amino acids long. After removal of 0 bases from V and 4 bases from J, the junction contained 5 bases not matched to a gene. The CDR3 sequence: CASSLDGTGLYEQYF. The CDR3 DNA reads as TGCGCCAGCAGCTTGGATGGGACAGGGCTGTACGAGCAGTACTTC.

The chain joins TRBV2 to TRBJ1-1; the D gene is possibly TRBD1 (5 bases). This CDR3 is built from 13 residues. V lost 7 bases, J lost 1 base, and 10 bases lay in between. Germline values: CDR1 SNHLY, CDR2 FYNNEI. The chain's CDR3 is CASIVTGNTEAFF. DNA of the CDR3: TGTGCCAGCATCGTAACAGGGAACACTGAAGCTTTCTTT.

This rearrangement joins TRBV20-1 to TRBJ2-2; possibly TRBD2 for D (6 bases). The CDR3 has 13 amino acids. Germline CDR1 DFQATT, CDR2 SNEGSKA (reference sequence). With 3 bases removed from V and 6 bases from J, the gap between germline ends came to 11 bases. CDR3 sequence reads: CSASGRRAGELFF. CDR3 in DNA: TGCAGTGCTAGTGGGAGGCGAGCCGGGGAGCTGTTTTTT.

The chain links TRBV11-3 to TRBJ2-1; 9 bases agree with TRBD1. Germline CDR1 SGHNT, CDR2 YENEEA. The V and J ends lost 8 bases and 5 bases, in that order; junction bases with no gene match: 4. The CDR3 length is 13 residues. The CDR3: CASAQGANNEQFF. In nucleotides, the CDR3 is TGTGCCAGCGCACAGGGGGCTAACAATGAGCAGTTCTTC.

This clone was counted a single time. V usage is TRBV15 and J usage is TRBJ1-3; D is perhaps TRBD1 (5 bases). Germline V lookup: CDR1 LNHNV, CDR2 YYDKDF (reference sequence). With 3 bases removed from V and 0 bases from J, the gap between germline ends came to 12 bases. The CDR3 sequence is 16 residues long. Here the CDR3 DNA reads TGTGCCACCAGCAGTATCCGGGGGACCTCTGGAAACACCATATATTTT. Translating it yields CATSSIRGTSGNTIYF.

CDR3 DNA: TGCAGTGCTAGTGTAGAGAGGCGGGCTAATGAAAAACTGTTTTTT. Translation: CSASVERRANEKLFF. The V gene is TRBV20-1, the J gene TRBJ1-4, with no clear D. This CDR3 spans 15 amino acids. V was pared by 3 bases and J by 3 bases, with 14 bases between. The germline V gene has CDR1 DFQATT and CDR2 SNEGSKA (reference sequence).

The chain recombines TRBV7-2 with TRBJ2-5; possibly TRBD1 for D (5 bases). V lost 6 bases and J 0 bases, leaving 11 bases between the germline ends. The CDR3 runs to 14 residues. Germline assignment: CDR1 SGHTA and CDR2 FQGNSA. CDR3 DNA sequence: TGTGCCAGCAGTTTTCAGGGAAACCAAGAGACCCAGTACTTC. The encoded protein is CASSFQGNQETQYF.

This clone was counted once. J is TRBJ1-2 and V is TRBV6-2 or TRBV6-3, with a possible D match to TRBD1 (6 bases). The CDR3 loop spans 14 amino acids. V dropped 5 bases and J dropped 3 bases, with 13 bases sitting between them. In germline, CDR1 is MNHEY, CDR2 SVGEGT. For the CDR3, the DNA is TGTGCCAGCAGTCGCAGGGGATTTGACTATGGCTACACCTTC. Amino acids: CASSRRGFDYGYTF.

The V gene is TRBV4-2, the J gene TRBJ2-2; tentative D call: TRBD2 (5 bases). Trimming removed 1 base at V and 4 bases at J, with 10 bases between. Germline lookup yields CDR1 LGHNA and CDR2 YNFKEQ. The CDR3 length is 15 residues. For the CDR3, the DNA is TGTGCCAGCAGCCAAGGCGGACTGAGCACCGGGGAGCTGTTTTTT. It specifies CASSQGGLSTGELFF.

This chain connects TRBV10-1 to TRBJ2-1, with 8 bases identical to TRBD2. The germline V gene has CDR1 WNHNN and CDR2 SYGVQD (reference sequence). The CDR3 has 17 amino acids. V lost 5 bases and J lost 3; bases outside the gene matches: 12. The chain's CDR3 is CASSQKQRERGYNEQFF. CDR3 in DNA: TGCGCCAGCAGTCAAAAACAGCGGGAGCGCGGCTACAATGAGCAGTTCTTC.

This clone was detected only once. This chain links TRBV6-5 with TRBJ2-7, with a tentative D call TRBD2 (5 bases). V was cut by 3 bases and J by 2 bases, with 14 bases left in between. Germline loops: CDR1 MNHEY, CDR2 SVGAGI. This CDR3 contains 15 residues. The CDR3 bases are TGTGCCAGCAGTTATTCGTCGACCGGGACCTACGAGCAGTACTTC. Translation: CASSYSSTGTYEQYF.

The J gene is TRBJ2-7, the V gene TRBV5-8, with D possibly being TRBD2 (6 bases). Germline loops: CDR1 SGHTS, CDR2 YDEGEE. Trimming removed 0 bases at V and 2 bases at J, with 12 bases between. The CDR3 has 15 amino acids. This CDR3 is CASSLEGTETYEQYF. The CDR3 DNA is TGTGCCAGCAGCTTGGAAGGGACTGAGACCTACGAGCAGTACTTC.

This chain joins TRBV5-1 and TRBJ2-7, with 14 bases matching TRBD2. With 4 bases clipped from V and 6 bases from J, the junction kept 9 bases outside the gene matches. Germline CDR1 and CDR2: SGHRS and YFSETQ. The CDR3 is 16 residues long. DNA for the CDR3: TGCGCCAGCAGCCCCGAGGGACTAGCGGGAGTTTCCGAGCAGTACTTC. Translating it yields CASSPEGLAGVSEQYF.

CDR3 in DNA: TGCGCCAGCAGCCAAGGGACTAGCGGGTATAAGCAGTACTTC. It yields the protein CASSQGTSGYKQYF. The chain joins TRBV4-3 to TRBJ2-7; 11 bases align to TRBD2. The ends lost 1 base at V and 8 bases at J; junction bases unmatched: 4. CDR3 size: 14 residues. The germline gives CDR1 LGHNA, CDR2 YSLEER.

The chain has TRBV13 and TRBJ1-3; D gene unclear. V was trimmed by 1 base and J by 0 bases, leaving 7 bases between them. The germline V gene encodes CDR1 PRHDT and CDR2 FYEKMQ (reference sequence). CDR3 length: 15 amino acids. CDR3 sequence: CASSLDPSSGNTIYF. CDR3 DNA: TGTGCCAGCAGCTTAGACCCGAGCTCTGGAAACACCATATATTTT.

The chain uses TRBV4-1 and TRBJ1-1; 8 bases are shared with TRBD1. Germline assignment: CDR1 MGHRA and CDR2 YSYEKL. The CDR3 consists of 17 residues. The ends lost 4 bases at V and 3 bases at J; junction bases unmatched: 13. In DNA, the CDR3 is TGCGCCAGCAGCCTAGGGACAGGTTTTTCCCCGTACACTGAAGCTTTCTTT. Protein: CASSLGTGFSPYTEAFF.